Sequencing of this T cell receptor (beta chain) was carried out in a study of control samples from healthy donors and cancer patients. There are 17 residues in the CDR3. V dropped 11 bases and J dropped 0; count of bases not matched to a gene: 13. CDR1 is ENHRY, CDR2 SYGVKD, per germline. Comments on this clone: The sample contains more than one DNA sequence encoding this CDR3.

Sequencing was performed with immunoSEQ multiplex PCR; in TCRdb, only in-frame clones are kept and a portion is missing. The sample includes about 120,000 clones, approximately 89% of them seen just once. The sequenced material came from blood. This chain links TRBV10-3 with TRBJ2-7; 13 positions agree with TRBD2. The TCR was taken from a man aged 35 to 55 in good health. The CDR3 DNA sequence: TGTGCCGTCCTATCGGGGGGACTAGCGGGGAGCTCCTACGAGCAGTACTTC. Its protein is CAVLSGGLAGSSYEQYF.